The next 19 T cell receptor beta chains were all read from a single sample in a study of early T cells in non-severe SARS-CoV-2 infection. TCRdb analysed the 5' RACE reads with MiXCR anew, one entry per CDR3 protein. Seen here are 40,000 to 45,000 distinct CDR3 sequences, roughly 6.2% observed once, and the top ten hold roughly 8.2%. The sequences come from whole blood, collected at baseline. These receptor sequences come from an adult who was a healthcare worker with PCR-confirmed SARS-CoV-2 infection or an uninfected control (not recorded which).

This clonotype was recorded a few times. The junction departs from germline at one end; a sequencing error may be responsible. The V gene is TRBV5-4, the J gene TRBJ2-1, with a tentative D call TRBD1 (6 bases). The CDR3 has 11 residues. Germline V lookup: CDR1 SGHNT, CDR2 YYREEE (reference sequence). The CDR3 bases are TGTGCCAGCAGCTCCCAACAGGGATCACTCTTC. Protein product: CASSSQQGSLF. The full variable domain, in which reference TRBV5-4 and TRBJ2-1 provide the parts outside the CDR3, is ETGVTQSPTHLIKTRGQQVTLRCSSQSGHNTVSWYQQALGQGPQFIFQYYREEENGRGNFPPRFSGLQFPNYSSELNVNALELDDSALYLCASSSQQGSLFGPGTRLTVL.

The table lists this clonotype with many counts. The rearrangement uses TRBV19 and TRBJ1-1; D is unresolved. Germline CDR1 LNHDA, CDR2 SQIVND (reference sequence). This CDR3 comprises 11 residues. Trimming took off 9 bases at V and 7 bases at J, with 12 bases between the two ends. The CDR3 protein is CASKWSVEAFF. CDR3 bases: TGTGCCAGCAAATGGTCGGTTGAAGCTTTCTTT.

This clonotype was counted many times. Compared with germline, one end of the junction differs, possibly owing to a read error. The J gene is TRBJ2-2, the V gene TRBV6-6; D may be TRBD2 (5 bases). The CDR3 spans 16 residues. Germline CDR1 and CDR2: MNHNY and SVGAGI (reference sequence). CDR3 protein: CSSSPTDPGGTGELFF. The CDR3 DNA sequence: TGTTCCAGCAGTCCCACAGACCCCGGCGGGACCGGGGAGCTGTTTTTT.

The chain carries TRBV5-6 and TRBJ1-2, with TRBD1 as a possible D gene (6 bases). Germline lookup yields CDR1 SGHDT and CDR2 YYEEEE. The CDR3 is 14 residues long. Trimming took 5 bases from V and 8 from J, leaving 19 bases between them. This CDR3 reads CASSKIQTGSGYTF. The CDR3 DNA reads as TGTGCCAGCAGTAAAATTCAGACAGGATCCGGCTACACCTTC.

The chain carries TRBV20-1 and TRBJ2-2; D is tentatively TRBD1 or TRBD2 (5 bases each). This CDR3 region has 16 residues. V lost 1 base, J lost 2 bases, and 14 bases lay in between. From germline, CDR1 is DFQATT and CDR2 SNEGSKA (reference sequence). The CDR3 loop is CSARAGTRANTGELFF. The CDR3 nucleotides read TGCAGTGCTAGAGCCGGGACCCGTGCTAACACCGGGGAGCTGTTTTTT.

The table lists this clonotype with many counts. This chain joins TRBV27 and TRBJ2-5, with TRBD2 as a possible D gene (5 bases). The CDR3 totals 18 residues. Germline CDR1 and CDR2: MNHEY and SMNVEV (reference sequence). With 1 base removed from V and 3 bases from J, the gap between germline ends came to 21 bases. CDR3 region: CASSLFIPQDSAKETQYF. CDR3 in DNA: TGTGCCAGCAGTTTATTCATTCCTCAGGACTCCGCGAAAGAGACCCAGTACTTC.

The chain carries TRBV19 and TRBJ2-1, with 10 bases that match TRBD1. This CDR3 is built from 15 residues. Trimming took 4 bases from V and 7 from J; bases not matched to a gene: 7. The germline V gene encodes CDR1 LNHDA and CDR2 SQIVND (reference sequence). The chain's CDR3 is CASSTRQGAINEQFF. CDR3 in DNA: TGTGCCAGTAGTACCAGACAGGGGGCTATAAATGAGCAGTTCTTC.

This clonotype was observed a few times. V and J are TRBV5-4 and TRBJ2-2; 10 bases fit TRBD1. The CDR3 is made up of 14 amino acids. Germline V gene lookup returns CDR1 SGHNT and CDR2 YYREEE (reference sequence). The trim removed 3 bases at V and 9 bases at J, leaving 5 bases unmatched. The CDR3 coding sequence is TGTGCCAGCAGCTGGGACAGGGGTAGCTGGGAGCTGTTTTTT. Protein sequence: CASSWDRGSWELFF.

The chain carries TRBV12-3 or TRBV12-4 and TRBJ2-6; D is unclear. This CDR3 is 16 amino acids long. Trimming cost V 7 bases and J 1 base, with 14 bases left between them. The CDR3 DNA is TGTGCCAGCACCGATACACCGCTGTCTGGGGCCAACGTCCTGACTTTC. Protein sequence: CASTDTPLSGANVLTF.

The chain combines TRBV2 with TRBJ2-7; weak D call: TRBD2 (5 bases). This CDR3 is 13 amino acids long. V was clipped by 7 bases and J by 2 bases, with 12 bases between them. Per germline, CDR1 SNHLY and CDR2 FYNNEI. DNA of the CDR3: TGTGCCAGCACCGAAGGACTTACCTACGAGCAGTACTTC. Its translation is CASTEGLTYEQYF.

This clonotype was detected many times. The chain has TRBV18 and TRBJ1-5, with a possible D match to TRBD1 (5 bases). The CDR3 runs 13 residues. V was cut by 5 bases and J by 7 bases, with 12 bases left in between. Looked up from germline, CDR1 is KGHSH and CDR2 is LQKENI. Written as DNA, the CDR3 is TGTGCCAGCTCAGCAGGGATGGAACAGCCCCAGCATTTT. This sequence encodes CASSAGMEQPQHF. Complete variable domain (other parts from reference TRBV18 and TRBJ1-5): NAGVMQNPRHLVRRRGQEARLRCSPMKGHSHVYWYRQLPEEGLKFMVYLQKENIIDESGMPKERFSAEFPKEGPSILRIQQVVRGDSAAYFCASSAGMEQPQHFGDGTRLSIL.

This clonotype was detected ten times or more. The chain couples TRBV27 to TRBJ1-6; a weak D match, TRBD1 (5 bases). This CDR3 contains 15 residues. Germline V gene data show CDR1 as MNHEY and CDR2 as SMNVEV (reference sequence). Deletions cut 1 base from V and 6 bases from J, with 10 bases between. CDR3 DNA: TGTGCCAGCAGTTTATTTCAGGGAGGTAATTCACCCCTCCACTTT. It translates to CASSLFQGGNSPLHF.

This clonotype was observed a few times. The chain combines TRBV6-6 with TRBJ1-1; TRBD1 agrees at 8 bases. There are 12 residues in the CDR3. V dropped 6 bases and J dropped 5; count of bases not matched to a gene: 2. The germline V gene has CDR1 MNHNY and CDR2 SVGAGI (reference sequence). The DNA of the CDR3 is TGTGCCAGCAGGGACAGGGTGACTGAAGCTTTCTTT. This codes for CASRDRVTEAFF.

This clonotype was found many times. The chain carries TRBV7-2 and TRBJ2-3; TRBD2 matches 9 bases. The CDR3 runs 17 residues. CDR1 and CDR2 from the germline V gene are SGHTA and FQGNSA. Trimming removed 1 base from V and 4 bases from J; junction bases left unmatched: 9. CDR3 protein: CASSLGFRGGESDTQYF. CDR3 nucleotides: TGTGCCAGCAGCTTAGGGTTTCGCGGGGGGGAGTCAGATACGCAGTATTTT. Full variable domain (missing parts from reference TRBV7-2 and TRBJ2-3): GAGVSQSPSNKVTEKGKDVELRCDPISGHTALYWYRQSLGQGLEFLIYFQGNSAPDKSGLPSDRFSAERTGGSVSTLTIQRTQQEDSAVYLCASSLGFRGGESDTQYFGPGTRLTVL.

In its sample, this clonotype was seen a few times. The chain has TRBV3-1 and TRBJ1-1; possibly TRBD1 for D (5 bases). Germline lookup yields CDR1 LGHDT and CDR2 YNNKEL (reference sequence). CDR3 length equals 18 residues. V lost 0 bases, J lost 1 base, and 18 bases lay in between. The CDR3 DNA reads TGTGCCAGCAGCCAAGAGCTAGGTCGTTGGGGCGGGAACACTGAAGCTTTCTTT. Protein: CASSQELGRWGGNTEAFF.

The chain carries TRBV12-3 or TRBV12-4 and TRBJ1-4, with 8 nucleotides matching TRBD1. Unmatched junction bases numbered 2, after V lost 3 bases and J lost 8 bases. This CDR3 region has 13 residues. The chain's CDR3 is CASSFGQGEKLFF. The CDR3 coding sequence is TGTGCCAGCAGTTTCGGACAGGGAGAAAAACTGTTTTTT.

The sample holds many counts of this clonotype. This chain links TRBV18 with TRBJ2-4; TRBD1 might be the D (6 bases). Germline CDR1 is KGHSH and CDR2 is LQKENI. The germline V and J ends were trimmed by 2 bases and 0 bases, with 11 bases remaining between them. The CDR3 extends over 16 amino acids. CDR3 sequence: CASSPGQGLAKNIQYF. For the CDR3, the DNA is TGTGCCAGCTCACCAGGGCAGGGGCTAGCCAAAAACATTCAGTACTTC.

In its sample, this clonotype was seen many times. The V gene is TRBV7-2, the J gene TRBJ1-2, with D maybe TRBD1 (6 bases). CDR3 length: 12 amino acids. The germline V and J ends were trimmed by 3 bases and 7 bases, with 9 bases remaining between them. Germline CDR1 and CDR2: SGHTA and FQGNSA. CDR3 in DNA: TGTGCCAGCAGCTTGACAGGCCCTGGCTACACCTTC. Amino acids: CASSLTGPGYTF.

At least ten counts were recorded for this clonotype. The genes are TRBV30 and TRBJ2-7, with D perhaps being TRBD1 or TRBD2 (5 bases each). V shed 3 bases and J shed 7 bases, with 19 bases lying between them. Per germline, CDR1 GTSNPN and CDR2 SVGIG (reference sequence). The CDR3 is made up of 14 amino acids. The DNA of the CDR3 is TGTGCCTGGAGCTCGACACCAGGGAGACGGGAGCAGTACTTC. Translation: CAWSSTPGRREQYF.